This T cell receptor beta chain is drawn from a study of shared clonotypes between healthy human individuals. Study-level results: The sharing of 4% to 5.5% of naive CD4 clonotypes was seen across several donors. Shared clonotypes across all four donors exceeded non-shared ones in generation probability.

The input for sorted-subset replicate PCRs was approximately 210 ng DNA, some 28,000 T cell genomes. Measured with immunoSEQ multiplex PCR; TCRdb has only the in-frame clones, and not every one. The sample lists some 2.3 million clones, more than 80% seen once, with 0.39% in the top ten. The CDR3 spans 11 residues. Germline V lookup: CDR1 MDHEN, CDR2 SYDVKM. Trimming cost V 6 bases and J 6 bases; bases outside gene matches: 1. As to this clone: Its antigen is currently unknown.

The sample was naive CD4+ T cells from PBMCs. Subset given: CD45RA+ positively selected. The chain recombines TRBV28 with TRBJ1-1; 7 bases are shared with TRBD1. This sequence was found in a man between 18 and 35 years old in good health. Some clones in this sample may be carry-over from other donors' samples. CDR3 in amino acids: CASSQGAEAFF. The CDR3 DNA is TGTGCCAGCAGCCAGGGGGCTGAAGCTTTCTTT.